The 20 T cell receptor beta chains listed next were all sequenced from one sample in a study of T cell responses to AZD1222 COVID-19 vaccine. TCRdb's table, derived via immunoSEQ multiplex PCR, lists solely in-frame clones and lacks some. Among under 200,000 clones listed, 87% were seen once. The sample consisted of peripheral blood, taken on day 0 of MenACWY control vaccination. These receptors all come from an adult in good health.

The CDR3 is CASSPTGGSYEQYF. For the CDR3, the DNA is TGTGCCAGCAGCCCGACAGGGGGTTCCTACGAGCAGTACTTC. The chain links TRBV7-3 to TRBJ2-7; 9 nucleotides line up with TRBD1. The germline V gene encodes CDR1 SGHTA and CDR2 FQGTGA. The CDR3 contains 14 residues. J lost 1 base, V lost 5 bases, and 3 bases had no gene match.

The chain combines TRBV5-6 with TRBJ1-1; D unclear. The CDR3 covers 13 residues. The V gene's germline CDR1 is SGHDT and CDR2 YYEEEE. Trimming took 0 bases from V and 7 from J, leaving 10 bases between them. CDR3 in amino acids: CASSLDGFFEAFF. DNA of the CDR3: TGTGCCAGCAGCTTGGATGGGTTTTTTGAAGCTTTCTTT.

The chain links TRBV2 to TRBJ1-5, with 7 bases that match TRBD1. Germline V CDR1 and CDR2: SNHLY, FYNNEI. The V segment lost 3 bases and the J segment 2 bases; nucleotides outside the gene matches: 4. The CDR3 length is 15 residues. The CDR3 sequence: CASSDKGQRNQPQHF. CDR3 DNA sequence: TGTGCCAGCAGTGATAAGGGACAGCGCAATCAGCCCCAGCATTTT.

The CDR3 protein is CASSENPGLGNEKLFF. CDR3 bases: TGTGCCAGCAGTGAAAACCCGGGGCTGGGTAATGAAAAACTGTTTTTT. This rearrangement joins TRBV2 to TRBJ1-4; tentative D call: TRBD1 (5 bases). Between the trimmed V and J ends, which lost 2 bases and 4 bases, there was a span of 14 bases. CDR3 length: 16 amino acids. CDR1 is SNHLY and CDR2 is FYNNEI in the germline V gene.

The rearrangement joins TRBV6-6 to TRBJ2-1; 8 nucleotides agree with TRBD2. This CDR3 is built from 15 residues. The germline V gene has CDR1 MNHNY and CDR2 SVGAGI (reference sequence). Trimming removed 1 base from V and 5 bases from J; junction bases left unmatched: 4. CDR3 bases: TGTGCCAGCAGTTACTTTCGGGGGGGGAACAATGAGCAGTTCTTC. Its translation is CASSYFRGGNNEQFF.

CDR3 sequence reads: CASSLGGRAGFQETQYF. CDR3 nucleotide sequence: TGTGCCAGCAGCTTGGGTGGTCGTGCGGGGTTCCAAGAGACCCAGTACTTC. The chain couples TRBV5-4 to TRBJ2-5, with D tentatively TRBD2 (6 bases). The germline V and J ends were trimmed by 0 bases and 1 base, with 16 bases remaining between them. The CDR3 runs to 17 residues. The germline CDR1 and CDR2 sequences are SGHNT and YYREEE (reference sequence).

This clone has only a few counts. The chain carries TRBV19 and TRBJ1-5, with a tentative D call TRBD1 (6 bases). Trimming pared 8 bases from V and 2 bases from J, leaving 10 bases between. The germline gives CDR1 LNHDA, CDR2 SQIVND (reference sequence). This CDR3 region has 13 residues. The CDR3 DNA reads as TGTGCCAGTTTGGGGGCCGGCAATCAGCCCCAGCATTTT. Translating it yields CASLGAGNQPQHF.

The V gene is TRBV30, the J gene TRBJ1-1; D possibly corresponds to TRBD1 (6 bases). This CDR3 region has 15 residues. CDR1 is GTSNPN and CDR2 is SVGIG in the germline V gene (reference sequence). Trimming removed 0 bases from V and 4 bases from J, with 15 bases in between. In nucleotides, the CDR3 is TGTGCCTGGAGTGTACGGTACAGGGTGGGCACTGAAGCTTTCTTT. It translates to CAWSVRYRVGTEAFF. Using reference TRBV30 and TRBJ1-1 for the parts outside the CDR3, the full variable domain is SQTIHQWPATLVQPVGSPLSLECTVEGTSNPNLYWYRQAAGRGLQLLFYSVGIGQISSEVPQNLSASRPQDRQFILSSKKLLLSDSGFYLCAWSVRYRVGTEAFFGQGTRLTVV.

The chain has TRBV11-1 and TRBJ2-1; maybe TRBD1 (6 bases). Trimming removed 5 bases at V and 4 bases at J, with 15 bases between. Germline V CDR1 and CDR2: SGHAT, FQDESV (reference sequence). The CDR3 contains 15 residues. The CDR3 DNA reads as TGTGCCAGCAGCCCACGTGGACAGATTTACAATGAGCAGTTCTTC. Translation gives CASSPRGQIYNEQFF.

The chain couples TRBV5-4 to TRBJ2-5; D is perhaps TRBD1 (5 bases). CDR3 length: 14 amino acids. Germline loops: CDR1 SGHNT, CDR2 YYREEE (reference sequence). V dropped 1 base and J dropped 1 base, with 8 bases sitting between them. The CDR3 nucleotides are TGTGCCAGCAGCTTGCAGGGTGCCCAAGAGACCCAGTACTTC. Translating it yields CASSLQGAQETQYF.

This clone showed up just a few times. The genes are TRBV9 and TRBJ2-1; TRBD2 might be the D (6 bases). Trimming stripped 1 base from V and 3 bases from J, with 17 bases between. The CDR3 sequence is 17 residues long. Germline loops: CDR1 SGDLS, CDR2 YYNGEE. The CDR3 reads CASSVSGSGVYYNEQFF. Here the CDR3 DNA reads TGTGCCAGCAGCGTATCCGGCTCGGGAGTATACTACAATGAGCAGTTCTTC. The full variable domain, completed using reference TRBV9 and TRBJ2-1, is DSGVTQTPKHLITATGQRVTLRCSPRSGDLSVYWYQQSLDQGLQFLIQYYNGEERAKGNILERFSAQQFPDLHSELNLSSLELGDSALYFCASSVSGSGVYYNEQFFGPGTRLTVL.

V and J are TRBV9 and TRBJ1-1; D uncertain. V gave up 0 bases and J gave up 0 bases, with 9 bases separating them. The CDR3 sequence is 15 residues long. CDR1 is SGDLS and CDR2 is YYNGEE in the germline V gene. The CDR3 reads CASSVGVTLNTEAFF. The CDR3 DNA sequence: TGTGCCAGCAGCGTAGGGGTTACGTTGAACACTGAAGCTTTCTTT.

This clone is medium-sized within its sample. V usage is TRBV19 and J usage is TRBJ1-6; a possible D gene is TRBD1 (6 bases). With 2 bases removed from V and 16 bases from J, the gap between germline ends came to 12 bases. The CDR3 is made up of 12 amino acids. Per germline, CDR1 LNHDA and CDR2 SQIVND (reference sequence). The CDR3 spells CASSILTGPLHF. The CDR3 nucleotides are TGTGCCAGTAGTATATTGACAGGTCCACTCCACTTT.

This chain connects TRBV28 to TRBJ2-7; maybe TRBD2 (6 bases). Germline CDR1 is MDHEN and CDR2 is SYDVKM. Deletions cut 7 bases from V and 4 bases from J, with 11 bases between. This CDR3 spans 12 amino acids. CDR3 sequence reads: CASMGGGYEQYF. The CDR3 coding sequence is TGTGCCAGCATGGGGGGAGGTTACGAGCAGTACTTC.

The V gene is TRBV7-9, the J gene TRBJ1-5; 10 bases map to TRBD1. The CDR3 sequence is 15 residues long. After removal of 3 bases from V and 6 bases from J, the junction contained 5 bases not matched to a gene. Germline V CDR1 and CDR2: SEHNR, FQNEAQ (reference sequence). The CDR3 DNA reads TGTGCCAGCAGCTTGGGACAGGGGCCGGGTCAGCCCCAGCATTTT. It codes for CASSLGQGPGQPQHF.

The chain joins TRBV27 to TRBJ1-2; 9 nucleotides agree with TRBD1. V was pared by 3 bases and J by 6 bases, with 5 bases of the junction left unmatched. Looked up from germline, CDR1 is MNHEY and CDR2 is SMNVEV (reference sequence). CDR3 length: 14 amino acids. CDR3 loop: CASSFGTGFNGYTF. The DNA of the CDR3 is TGTGCCAGCAGTTTCGGGACAGGGTTTAATGGCTACACCTTC.

The table lists this clone with a few counts. The genes are TRBV3-1 (or the pseudogene TRBV3-2) and TRBJ1-2; D gene ambiguous. Germline V gives CDR1 LGHDT, CDR2 YNNKEL (reference sequence). The CDR3 has 14 amino acids. V was trimmed by 1 base and J by 4 bases, leaving 10 bases between them. Here the CDR3 reads CASSQAGTSYGYTF. CDR3 nucleotides: TGTGCCAGCAGCCAAGCGGGCACGTCCTATGGCTACACCTTC.

The chain is built from TRBV28 and TRBJ1-2; D is undetermined. The CDR3 is 14 residues long. Trimming took 2 bases from V and 1 from J, leaving 8 bases between them. Germline CDR1 and CDR2: MDHEN and SYDVKM. This CDR3 is CASSLRGFNYGYTF. The DNA for the CDR3 is TGTGCCAGCAGTTTAAGAGGATTTAACTATGGCTACACCTTC.

J is TRBJ2-7 and V is TRBV9, with 9 bases identical to TRBD1. In germline, CDR1 is SGDLS, CDR2 YYNGEE. This CDR3 is built from 15 residues. With V trimmed by 3 bases and J by 0 bases, 4 bases remained unmatched. CDR3 in amino acids: CASSEGTGSSYEQYF. The DNA for the CDR3 is TGTGCCAGCAGCGAGGGGACAGGGAGCTCCTACGAGCAGTACTTC.

The J gene is TRBJ2-5, the V gene TRBV7-9; 11 nucleotides match TRBD2. The CDR3 sequence is 16 residues long. The junction had 6 bases not matched to a gene; V was cut back by 4 bases and J by 2 bases. Germline V lookup: CDR1 SEHNR, CDR2 FQNEAQ (reference sequence). The CDR3 DNA is TGTGCCAGCAGCTCCACTAGCGGGGGACAACAAGAGACCCAGTACTTC. This sequence encodes CASSSTSGGQQETQYF.